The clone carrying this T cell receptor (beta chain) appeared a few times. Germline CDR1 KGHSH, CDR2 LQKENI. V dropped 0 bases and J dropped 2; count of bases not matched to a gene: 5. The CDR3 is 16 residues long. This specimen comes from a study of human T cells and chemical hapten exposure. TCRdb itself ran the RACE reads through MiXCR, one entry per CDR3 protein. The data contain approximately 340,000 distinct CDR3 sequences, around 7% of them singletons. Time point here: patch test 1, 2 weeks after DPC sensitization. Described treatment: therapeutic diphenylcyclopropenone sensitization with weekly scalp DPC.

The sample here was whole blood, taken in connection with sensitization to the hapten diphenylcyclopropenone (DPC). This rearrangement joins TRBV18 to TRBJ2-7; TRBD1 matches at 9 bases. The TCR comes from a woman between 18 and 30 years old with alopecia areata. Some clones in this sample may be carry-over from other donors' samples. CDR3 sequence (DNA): TGTGCCAGCTCACCACCTGGGACAGGGTACACCTACGAGCAGTACTTC. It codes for CASSPPGTGYTYEQYF.